The rows below give T cell receptor beta chains drawn from one sample of a study of brain metastases from non-small cell lung cancer. The repertoire was sequenced with immunoSEQ multiplex PCR; TCRdb's copy has only in-frame clones and lacks some. The sample holds 1,400 to 1,500 clones; 75% to 90% are singletons and the top ten take 12%. Source material: tumor-adjacent normal tissue. The receptors here all came from a donor aged 40 or over with non-small cell lung cancer. CDR3s include the opening cysteine and the closing phenylalanine or tryptophan. D genes are given only for firm matches. Clone size is given for some rows only: seen once, a few or many times, or a class if the clone is expanded.

J gene | D gene | clone size | V gene | CDR3 protein
TRBJ2-2 | TRBD1 | NA | TRBV28 | CASTGQGHTGELFF
TRBJ2-1 | NA | NA | TRBV4-1 | CASSQERTSYNEQFF
TRBJ1-1 | NA | NA | TRBV27 | CASSLRADSSEAFF
TRBJ1-4 | TRBD1 | NA | TRBV7-9 | CASSFSDRGRMGEKLFF
TRBJ1-2 | TRBD1 | NA | TRBV6-5 | CASRTGYGYTF
TRBJ2-1 | NA | NA | TRBV28 | CASNPGSSYNEQFF
TRBJ2-7 | NA | NA | TRBV5-4 | CASSQDSGTYEQYF
TRBJ1-3 | TRBD1 | NA | TRBV7-2 | CASSFRTGGQGNTIYF
TRBJ2-5 | NA | NA | TRBV18 | CASSPPGKVETQYF
TRBJ1-1 | TRBD1 | NA | TRBV6-5 | CASGGGTALNTEAFF
TRBJ1-2 | NA | NA | TRBV9 | CASSPWEKPNYGYTF
TRBJ2-3 | NA | NA | TRBV10-3 | CAIQRGGGVGGRTDTQYF
TRBJ1-5 | NA | once | TRBV19 | CASLRDTRSNQPQHF
TRBJ1-2 | NA | large | TRBV6-4 | CASSDTPQAPFYGYTF
TRBJ2-2 | NA | NA | TRBV7-6 | CASSLARDPNELFF
TRBJ2-5 | NA | NA | TRBV28 | CASTKGSQETQYF
TRBJ2-7 | TRBD1 | NA | TRBV29-1 | CSVEGWDRGFYEQYF
TRBJ1-5 | NA | few | TRBV28 | CASSLYRGNQPQHF
TRBJ2-6 | NA | NA | TRBV5-3 | CARSLTGRFSGANVLTF
TRBJ2-7 | NA | NA | TRBV9 | CASSVDPGGPRYEQYF
TRBJ2-1 | TRBD2 | NA | TRBV24-1 | CATSDLTSGRQFF
TRBJ2-5 | TRBD2 | NA | TRBV3-1/TRBV3-2 | CASSPRRAGEETQYF
TRBJ2-7 | TRBD2 | NA | TRBV9 | CASSATSGVAHEQYF
TRBJ2-1 | NA | NA | TRBV27 | CATSRGRAGYNEQFF
TRBJ2-5 | NA | NA | TRBV7-9 | CASSPSSETQYF
TRBJ2-7 | NA | NA | TRBV3-1/TRBV3-2 | CASSSVPGGWGTYEQYF
TRBJ2-2 | NA | NA | TRBV6-6 | CASSRAAGELFF
TRBJ2-7 | NA | NA | TRBV30 | CACDHFGGLGGYEQYF
NA | TRBD2 | NA | TRBV6-5 | CATGGQPLYEQYF
TRBJ2-1 | TRBD2 | NA | TRBV4-1 | CASSQAGGPNSYNEQFF
TRBJ2-1 | NA | NA | TRBV19 | CASSMGSSVDEQFF
TRBJ2-2 | TRBD2 | NA | TRBV7-8 | CASSLRSQPGLAGVAGGELFF
TRBJ2-7 | TRBD2 | NA | TRBV5-4 | CASSLAQGSGSYEQYF
TRBJ2-7 | NA | NA | TRBV5-5 | CASSLGWSYEQYF
TRBJ2-7 | NA | once | TRBV2 | CASSLDTSQQYF
TRBJ2-1 | TRBD2 | NA | TRBV9 | CASSVGPGRVSYNEQFF
TRBJ1-3 | TRBD1 | NA | TRBV18 | CASSPSGQGAAGNTIYF
TRBJ2-6 | NA | NA | TRBV30 | CAHRVAGANVLTF
TRBJ2-5 | NA | NA | TRBV4-2 | CASSQDRAEGGTQYF
TRBJ1-3 | NA | NA | TRBV4-2 | CASSQEGRNSGNTIYF
TRBJ1-3 | NA | NA | TRBV18 | CASSLVSGTSSGNTIYF
TRBJ2-2 | NA | NA | TRBV7-3 | CASSPITTGELFF
TRBJ2-3 | TRBD1 | NA | TRBV27 | CASRRSGTGGSDTQYF
TRBJ1-2 | NA | NA | TRBV29-1 | CSVELFAGYTF
TRBJ2-2 | NA | few | TRBV29-1 | CSVPVAGTGELFF
TRBJ2-4 | NA | NA | TRBV28 | CASSRGPENIQYF